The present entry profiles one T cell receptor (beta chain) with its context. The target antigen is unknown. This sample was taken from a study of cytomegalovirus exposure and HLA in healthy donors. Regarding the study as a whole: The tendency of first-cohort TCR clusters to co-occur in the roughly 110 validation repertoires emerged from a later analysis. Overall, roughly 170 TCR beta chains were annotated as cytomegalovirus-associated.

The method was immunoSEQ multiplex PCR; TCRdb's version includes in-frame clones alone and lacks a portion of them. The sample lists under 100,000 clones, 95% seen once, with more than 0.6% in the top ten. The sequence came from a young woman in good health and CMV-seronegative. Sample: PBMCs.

This CDR3 reads CASSPQGYEQYF. The CDR3 DNA reads TGTGCCAGCAGCCCGCAGGGCTACGAGCAGTACTTC. J is TRBJ2-7 and V is TRBV14; maybe TRBD1 (5 bases). CDR1 and CDR2 (germline): SGHDN, FVKESK. Trimming left V 4 bases short and J 3 bases short, with 7 bases between. The CDR3 length is 12 residues. Full variable domain (rest looked up from reference TRBV14 and TRBJ2-7): EAGVTQFPSHSVIEKGQTVTLRCDPISGHDNLYWYRRVMGKEIKFLLHFVKESKQDESGMPNNRFLAERTGGTYSTLKVQPAELEDSGVYFCASSPQGYEQYFGPGTRLTVT.